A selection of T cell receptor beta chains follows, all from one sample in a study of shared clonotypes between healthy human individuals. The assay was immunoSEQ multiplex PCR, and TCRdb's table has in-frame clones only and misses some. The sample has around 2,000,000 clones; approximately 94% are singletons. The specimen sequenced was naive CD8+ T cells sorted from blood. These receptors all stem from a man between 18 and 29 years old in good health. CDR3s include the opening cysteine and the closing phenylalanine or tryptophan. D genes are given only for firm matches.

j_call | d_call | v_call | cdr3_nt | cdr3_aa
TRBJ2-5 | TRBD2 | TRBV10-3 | TGTGCCATCAGCTATGAAGGTTTAGCGGGACAAGAGACCCAGTACTTC | CAISYEGLAGQETQYF
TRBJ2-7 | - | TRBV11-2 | TGTGCCAGCAGCTTAGGTGGGGAAAGCTCCTACGAGCAGTACTTC | CASSLGGESSYEQYF
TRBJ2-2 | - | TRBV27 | TGTGCCAGCGCAGGGGTAGCCGGGGAGCTGTTTTTT | CASAGVAGELFF
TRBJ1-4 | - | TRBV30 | TGTGCCTGGAGTTCTGGGGGCGGTGAAAAACTGTTTTTT | CAWSSGGGEKLFF
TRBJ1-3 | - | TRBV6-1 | TGTGCCAGCAGAGACCTTGGGGCCGGAAACACCATATATTTT | CASRDLGAGNTIYF
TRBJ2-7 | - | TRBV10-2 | TGCGCCAGCAGTGAGGATCCCCCTAACTACGAGCAGTACTTC | CASSEDPPNYEQYF
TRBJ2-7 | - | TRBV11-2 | TGTGCCAGCAGCCCCGGGGGATTAACCTACGAGCAGTACTTC | CASSPGGLTYEQYF
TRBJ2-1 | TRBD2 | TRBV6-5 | TGTGCCAGCAGTTGGAAGACTAGCGGGAGCGCGAGTGAGCAGTTCTTC | CASSWKTSGSASEQFF
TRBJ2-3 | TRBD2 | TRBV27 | TGTGCCAGCAGTGCCCCTGGTGGGGATTGGCGGGAGGGCAGAGATACGCAGTATTTT | CASSAPGGDWREGRDTQYF
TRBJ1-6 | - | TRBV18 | TGTGCCAGCTCACCACCGGGTCCCAATTCACCCCTCCACTTT | CASSPPGPNSPLHF